A single sample gave rise to the 29 T cell receptor beta chains below, sequenced in a study of shared clonotypes between healthy human individuals. CD45RO negativity and positive selection for CCR7 defined naive CD8 cells, a population that excluded terminally differentiated effector memory CD45RA+ cells. Here immunoSEQ multiplex PCR was the method, and the copy in TCRdb shows in-frame clones only, minus some. Of about 2.1 million clones listed, 93% are singletons. The source material was naive CD8+ T cells from PBMCs. The source is a man between 18 and 35 years old in good health. Some clones in this sample may be carry-over from other donors' samples.

The chain recombines TRBV7-9 with TRBJ1-2; no definite D call. The germline CDR1 and CDR2 sequences are SEHNR and FQNEAQ (reference sequence). The CDR3 totals 14 residues. V lost 2 bases and J lost 2, with 9 bases in between. CDR3: CASSLLESNYGYTF. CDR3 DNA sequence: TGTGCCAGCAGCTTACTGGAGTCAAACTATGGCTACACCTTC.

The rearrangement links TRBV27 to TRBJ1-4, with unresolved D. CDR3 length equals 14 residues. The V end lost 3 bases, the J end lost 3 bases, and 8 bases lay between the germline ends. The germline gives CDR1 MNHEY, CDR2 SMNVEV (reference sequence). CDR3 nucleotide sequence: TGTGCCAGCAGTTTGCGGATGGCTAATGAAAAACTGTTTTTT. Its protein is CASSLRMANEKLFF. Combining the CDR3 with reference TRBV27 and TRBJ1-4 gives the whole variable domain EAQVTQNPRYLITVTGKKLTVTCSQNMNHEYMSWYRQDPGLGLRQIYYSMNVEVTDKGDVPEGYKVSRKEKRNFPLILESPSPNQTSLYFCASSLRMANEKLFFGSGTQLSVL.

V and J are TRBV7-9 and TRBJ2-7, with a weak D call TRBD2 (5 bases). Per germline, CDR1 SEHNR and CDR2 FQNEAQ (reference sequence). With 5 bases removed from V and 3 bases from J, the gap between germline ends came to 17 bases. This CDR3 is 15 amino acids long. Here the CDR3 DNA reads TGTGCCAGCAGCCCCGCGGGCGGCGTTGTCTACGAGCAGTACTTC. Protein: CASSPAGGVVYEQYF.

The chain has TRBV7-2 and TRBJ2-1, with D perhaps given as TRBD1 or TRBD2 (6 bases each). Germline CDR1 and CDR2: SGHTA and FQGNSA. Trimming shortened V by 8 bases and J by 8 bases, and 22 bases separated the two germline ends. The CDR3 extends over 15 amino acids. CDR3 amino acids: CASLVNRGPGYEQFF. CDR3 DNA: TGTGCCAGCCTTGTGAATCGGGGGCCCGGTTATGAGCAGTTCTTC.

The rearrangement links TRBV4-1 to TRBJ2-2; 8 positions agree with TRBD2. The trim removed 4 bases at V and 3 bases at J, leaving 4 bases unmatched. The length of the CDR3 is 15 residues. CDR1 and CDR2 from the germline V gene are MGHRA and YSYEKL. CDR3 loop: CASSRPGGDTGELFF. CDR3 in DNA: TGCGCCAGCAGCCGACCGGGAGGGGACACCGGGGAGCTGTTTTTT.

V and J are TRBV19 and TRBJ1-3; D unresolved. The length of the CDR3 is 16 residues. V lost 3 bases and J 2 bases, leaving 14 bases between the germline ends. CDR1 is LNHDA, CDR2 SQIVND, per germline (reference sequence). The CDR3 sequence: CASSILPGPTGNTIYF. The CDR3 nucleotides are TGTGCCAGTAGTATTCTCCCTGGGCCAACTGGAAACACCATATATTTT.

The chain carries TRBV9 and TRBJ2-3; either TRBD1 or TRBD2 may supply D (6 bases each). Germline V gene data show CDR1 as SGDLS and CDR2 as YYNGEE. With 3 bases removed from V and 6 bases from J, the gap between germline ends came to 14 bases. The CDR3 is 14 amino acids. CDR3 DNA: TGTGCCAGCAGCGCGTTAGGGGGAGGCGATACGCAGTATTTT. It is translated as CASSALGGGDTQYF.

The chain combines TRBV28 with TRBJ2-2; TRBD1 might be the D (5 bases). The CDR3 contains 15 residues. V was cut by 10 bases and J by 6 bases, with 21 bases left in between. Germline-derived CDR1 and CDR2 are MDHEN and SYDVKM. The CDR3 loop reads CAIQGNPFRAGELFF. DNA for the CDR3: TGTGCCATCCAGGGCAACCCATTTAGGGCCGGGGAGCTGTTTTTT.

The gene calls are TRBV6-1 and TRBJ2-7; the D gene is possibly TRBD2 (6 bases). V lost 3 bases and J 3 bases, leaving 18 bases between the germline ends. The CDR3 has 16 residues. From germline, CDR1 is MNHNS and CDR2 SASEGT. The CDR3 loop reads CASSEGLQNPIYEQYF. CDR3 nucleotides: TGTGCCAGCAGTGAGGGACTCCAGAACCCCATCTACGAGCAGTACTTC.

V and J are TRBV6-4 and TRBJ2-1, with D possibly TRBD2 on 5 matching bases. Per the germline V gene, CDR1 is MRHNA and CDR2 is SNTAGT. V lost 2 bases, J lost 0 bases, and 8 bases lay in between. The CDR3 has 15 amino acids. In nucleotides, the CDR3 is TGTGCCAGCAGTGACGACTATAGCTCCTACAATGAGCAGTTCTTC. Its translation: CASSDDYSSYNEQFF.

V usage is TRBV27 and J usage is TRBJ2-7; TRBD2 matches 9 bases. CDR3 length: 14 residues. Germline V gene data show CDR1 as MNHEY and CDR2 as SMNVEV (reference sequence). With V trimmed by 5 bases and J by 6 bases, 8 bases remained unmatched. The CDR3 nucleotides read TGTGCCAGCAGTGTAATCGGGACTAGCCGCGAGCAGTACTTC. It is translated as CASSVIGTSREQYF.

The chain is built from TRBV15 and TRBJ2-2, with a tentative D call TRBD1 (5 bases). The CDR3 contains 14 residues. Trimming shortened V by 7 bases and J by 6 bases, and 15 bases separated the two germline ends. Per the germline V gene, CDR1 is LNHNV and CDR2 is YYDKDF (reference sequence). This CDR3 reads CATMTARKAGELFF. For the CDR3, the DNA is TGTGCCACCATGACAGCTCGGAAGGCCGGGGAGCTGTTTTTT.

The chain joins TRBV15 to TRBJ1-1; D possibly corresponds to TRBD1 (5 bases). Germline V gene data show CDR1 as LNHNV and CDR2 as YYDKDF (reference sequence). The CDR3 runs 15 residues. The ends were cut back, 0 bases at V and 4 bases at J, with 12 bases in the middle. The CDR3 DNA follows: TGTGCCACCAGCAGAGACAGGGAGGTTGGCACTGAAGCTTTCTTT. Protein sequence: CATSRDREVGTEAFF.

The chain has TRBV6-1 and TRBJ2-1; D gene uncertain. The CDR3 loop spans 16 amino acids. CDR1 MNHNS and CDR2 SASEGT come from the germline V gene. Trimming took off 3 bases at V and 7 bases at J, with 19 bases between the two ends. The CDR3 reads CASSDFLGNIWNEQFF. In nucleotides, the CDR3 is TGTGCCAGCAGTGACTTCCTGGGGAATATATGGAATGAGCAGTTCTTC.

The genes are TRBV9 and TRBJ2-3, with 8 bases identical to TRBD2. Germline CDR1 and CDR2: SGDLS and YYNGEE. J lost 3 bases, V lost 4 bases, and 10 bases had no gene match. CDR3 size: 16 residues. CDR3 sequence (DNA): TGTGCCAGCAGCACACAGCGGGAGTTGGGGACAGATACGCAGTATTTT. As protein: CASSTQRELGTDTQYF.

The J gene is TRBJ1-1, the V gene TRBV28; 7 bases agree with TRBD1. Unmatched junction bases numbered 10, after V lost 5 bases and J lost 4 bases. This CDR3 spans 15 amino acids. Germline values: CDR1 MDHEN, CDR2 SYDVKM. The CDR3 coding sequence is TGTGCCAGCAGTCCCTACAGGGGATTGGGCACTGAAGCTTTCTTT. This translates into CASSPYRGLGTEAFF.

The J gene is TRBJ2-7, the V gene TRBV28, with TRBD2 matching over 8 bases. Trimming at V came to 6 bases and at J to 7 bases, leaving 8 bases not matched to a gene. CDR3 size: 13 residues. Germline V gene sequence: CDR1 MDHEN, CDR2 SYDVKM. Here the CDR3 DNA reads TGTGCCAGCAGGGACCCCGGGGGGGGAGAGCAGTACTTC. Translated: CASRDPGGGEQYF.

The chain is built from TRBV7-8 and TRBJ2-1; 13 bases are a match to TRBD2. The CDR3 is made up of 15 amino acids. Germline CDR1 is SGHVS and CDR2 is FQNEAQ. The V segment lost 5 bases and the J segment 10 bases; nucleotides outside the gene matches: 8. This chain's CDR3 is CASSPAGLAGVEQFF. CDR3 DNA: TGTGCCAGCAGCCCAGCAGGACTAGCGGGAGTCGAGCAGTTCTTC.

This sequence joins TRBV19 and TRBJ1-5; tentatively, D is TRBD1 (5 bases). With 1 base removed from V and 2 bases from J, the gap between germline ends came to 15 bases. CDR3 length equals 17 residues. Germline lookup yields CDR1 LNHDA and CDR2 SQIVND (reference sequence). CDR3 loop: CASSIVGRGGGNQPQHF. CDR3 coding DNA: TGTGCCAGTAGTATAGTTGGTAGGGGAGGAGGCAATCAGCCCCAGCATTTT.

The rearrangement joins TRBV28 to TRBJ1-1; a weak D match, TRBD1 (6 bases). Germline V gene lookup returns CDR1 MDHEN and CDR2 SYDVKM. V was shortened by 1 base and J by 4 bases, with 10 bases between the two germline ends. The CDR3 has 14 amino acids. This CDR3 reads CASSLLGGATEAFF. The CDR3 DNA is TGTGCCAGCAGTTTATTGGGGGGGGCCACTGAAGCTTTCTTT.

The chain is built from TRBV9 and TRBJ1-2; D possibly corresponds to TRBD1 (6 bases). The V and J ends lost 4 bases and 5 bases respectively, with 18 bases between them. Germline lookup yields CDR1 SGDLS and CDR2 YYNGEE. The CDR3 runs to 15 residues. The chain's CDR3 is CASSPTGGGDYGYTF. In nucleotides, the CDR3 is TGTGCCAGCAGCCCCACGGGAGGGGGGGATTATGGCTACACCTTC.

V is TRBV7-8 and J is TRBJ2-7; unclear D gene. Deletions cut 2 bases from V and 0 bases from J, with 5 bases between. The CDR3 covers 13 residues. Per the germline V gene, CDR1 is SGHVS and CDR2 is FQNEAQ. CDR3 loop: CASSLIGSYEQYF. In DNA, the CDR3 is TGTGCCAGCAGCTTAATCGGCTCCTACGAGCAGTACTTC. The full variable domain, rest sourced from reference TRBV7-8 and TRBJ2-7, is GAGVSQSPRYKVAKRGQDVALRCDPISGHVSLFWYQQALGQGPEFLTYFQNEAQLDKSGLPSDRFFAERPEGSVSTLKIQRTQQEDSAVYLCASSLIGSYEQYFGPGTRLTVT.

This clone was seen only once. V is TRBV5-1 and J is TRBJ2-1, with 14 bases lining up with TRBD2. CDR1 is SGHRS, CDR2 YFSETQ, per germline. The V segment lost 4 bases and the J segment 3 bases; nucleotides outside the gene matches: 6. The CDR3 covers 17 residues. The CDR3 region has the DNA TGCGCCAGCAGCGAAGATGGACTAGCGGGGGGCTACAATGAGCAGTTCTTC. The encoded protein is CASSEDGLAGGYNEQFF.

This sequence joins TRBV29-1 and TRBJ2-1; D is unresolved. The CDR3 spans 11 residues. Trimming removed 3 bases from V and 5 bases from J, with 5 bases in between. Germline V gene data show CDR1 as SQVTM and CDR2 as ANQGSEA. The CDR3: CSVDKDNEQFF. CDR3 DNA: TGCAGCGTTGATAAAGACAATGAGCAGTTCTTC.

The chain employs TRBV9 and TRBJ2-7, with D possibly TRBD1 on 6 matching bases. The germline V gene has CDR1 SGDLS and CDR2 YYNGEE. V gave up 0 bases and J gave up 0 bases, with 10 bases separating them. This CDR3 spans 15 amino acids. The CDR3 sequence is CASSVAIGGSYEQYF. The CDR3 DNA reads TGTGCCAGCAGCGTAGCTATAGGGGGCTCCTACGAGCAGTACTTC. Together with reference TRBV9 and TRBJ2-7, the CDR3 gives the full variable domain: DSGVTQTPKHLITATGQRVTLRCSPRSGDLSVYWYQQSLDQGLQFLIQYYNGEERAKGNILERFSAQQFPDLHSELNLSSLELGDSALYFCASSVAIGGSYEQYFGPGTRLTVT.

V is TRBV7-8 and J is TRBJ2-7; tentative D call: TRBD2 (6 bases). The V and J ends lost 8 bases and 5 bases respectively, with 10 bases between them. The germline gives CDR1 SGHVS, CDR2 FQNEAQ. The CDR3 spans 11 residues. This chain's CDR3 is CASGRGDEQYF. The DNA of the CDR3 is TGTGCCAGCGGGCGGGGCGACGAGCAGTACTTC.

The sample holds a few counts of this clone. Within the sample, other DNA sequences also encode this same CDR3. This chain joins TRBV7-9 and TRBJ1-2, with 9 bases aligning to TRBD1. The V and J ends lost 0 bases and 4 bases, in that order; junction bases with no gene match: 0. The CDR3 spans 14 residues. Germline V gene sequence: CDR1 SEHNR, CDR2 FQNEAQ (reference sequence). The CDR3 nucleotides read TGTGCCAGCAGCTTAGCGGGACAGGGCTATGGCTACACCTTC. It codes for CASSLAGQGYGYTF.

The rearrangement links TRBV30 to TRBJ2-1; the D call may be TRBD1 or TRBD2 (5 bases each). CDR1 is GTSNPN and CDR2 is SVGIG in the germline V gene (reference sequence). V was trimmed by 3 bases and J by 0 bases, leaving 12 bases between them. The CDR3 consists of 15 residues. CDR3 amino acids: CAWRGDILSYNEQFF. The DNA of the CDR3 is TGTGCCTGGAGGGGGGATATTCTCTCCTACAATGAGCAGTTCTTC.

This chain connects TRBV7-8 to TRBJ2-1; a weak D match, TRBD2 (5 bases). This CDR3 is built from 16 residues. Trimming stripped 0 bases from V and 1 base from J, with 10 bases between. Germline V gene sequence: CDR1 SGHVS, CDR2 FQNEAQ. The CDR3 bases are TGTGCCAGCAGCTTAGCTAGAGCGGTATCCTACAATGAGCAGTTCTTC. Translated: CASSLARAVSYNEQFF.